This TCR beta chain was found in a study of blood T cell repertoires in COVID-19. Looking at the study overall: Whether acute or convalescent, the COVID-19 samples came from the United States, Italy and Spain. The analysed material was cDNA or gDNA that came from T cells, B-cell-depleted T cells, or PBMCs.

Authors' processing steps: Estimation of nucleated cell counts relied on the amplification of reference gene primers. The data were produced by immunoSEQ multiplex PCR, yet TCRdb's version contains in-frame clones alone and is incomplete. V and J calls and clone size come straight from that table; D and trimming were deduced from the DNA. This table has about 430,000 clones, around 90% appearing once. The TCR comes from a man between 18 and 35 years old with COVID-19, enrolled during active disease. Sequences were obtained from peripheral blood.

CDR3 nucleotides: TGTGCCAGCAGTTACGGGGGCAGGAGACTAAACTATGGCTACACCTTC. It codes for CASSYGGRRLNYGYTF. The V and J genes are TRBV6-2 or TRBV6-3 and TRBJ1-2, with D tentatively TRBD1 (6 bases). The V gene's germline CDR1 is MNHEY and CDR2 SVGEGT. V lost 2 bases, J lost 2 bases, and 15 bases lay in between. The CDR3 runs to 16 residues.